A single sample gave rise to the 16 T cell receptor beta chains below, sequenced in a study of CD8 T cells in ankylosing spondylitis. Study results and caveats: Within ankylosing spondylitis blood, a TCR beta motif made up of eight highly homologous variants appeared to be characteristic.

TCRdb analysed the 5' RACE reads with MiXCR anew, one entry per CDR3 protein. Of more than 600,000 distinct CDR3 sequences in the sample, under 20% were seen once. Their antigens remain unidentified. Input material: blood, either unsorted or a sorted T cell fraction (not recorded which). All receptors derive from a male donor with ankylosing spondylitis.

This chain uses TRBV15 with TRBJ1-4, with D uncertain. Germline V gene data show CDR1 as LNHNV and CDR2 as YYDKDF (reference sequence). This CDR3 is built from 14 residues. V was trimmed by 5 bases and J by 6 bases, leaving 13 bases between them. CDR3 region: CATSEDRWDEKLFF. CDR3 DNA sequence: TGTGCCACCAGCGAGGATCGGTGGGATGAAAAACTGTTTTTT. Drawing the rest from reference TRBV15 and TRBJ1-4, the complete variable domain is DAMVIQNPRYQVTQFGKPVTLSCSQTLNHNVMYWYQQKSSQAPKLLFHYYDKDFNNEADTPDNFQSRRPNTSFCFLDIRSPGLGDTAMYLCATSEDRWDEKLFFGSGTQLSVL.

DNA for the CDR3: TGTGCCAGCAGTTACTCACCAAACCCTAGGACTGAAGCTTTCTTT. It translates to CASSYSPNPRTEAFF. This chain uses TRBV6-2 or TRBV6-3 with TRBJ1-1; D ambiguous. The CDR3 loop spans 15 amino acids. CDR1 and CDR2 from the germline V gene are MNHEY and SVGEGT. V lost 0 bases and J lost 5, with 13 bases in between.

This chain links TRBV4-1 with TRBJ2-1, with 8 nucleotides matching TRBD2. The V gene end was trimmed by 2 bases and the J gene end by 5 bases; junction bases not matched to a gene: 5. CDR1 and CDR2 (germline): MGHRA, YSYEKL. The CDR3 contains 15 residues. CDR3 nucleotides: TGCGCCAGCAGCCAAACCGGACTAGCAGACAATGAGCAGTTCTTC. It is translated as CASSQTGLADNEQFF.

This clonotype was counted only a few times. The CDR3 loop reads CASSHLNNEQFF. CDR3 DNA: TGCGCCAGCAGCCACCTGAACAATGAGCAGTTCTTC. The chain carries TRBV4-1 and TRBJ2-1; D remains ambiguous. V dropped 3 bases and J dropped 5 bases, with 5 bases sitting between them. This CDR3 contains 12 residues. Germline CDR1 is MGHRA and CDR2 is YSYEKL.

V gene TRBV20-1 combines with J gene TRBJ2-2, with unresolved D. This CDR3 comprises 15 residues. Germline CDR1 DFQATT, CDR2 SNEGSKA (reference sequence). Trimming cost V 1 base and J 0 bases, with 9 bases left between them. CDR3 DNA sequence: TGCAGTGCTAGAGTTTCCGGGCCGAACACCGGGGAGCTGTTTTTT. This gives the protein CSARVSGPNTGELFF.

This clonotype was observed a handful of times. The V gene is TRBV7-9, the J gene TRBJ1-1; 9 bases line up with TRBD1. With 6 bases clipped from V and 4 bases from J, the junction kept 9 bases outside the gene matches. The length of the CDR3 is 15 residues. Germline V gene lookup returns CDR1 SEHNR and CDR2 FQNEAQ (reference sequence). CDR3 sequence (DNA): TGTGCCAGCAGTCCGAACGACAGGGGGTTCACTGAAGCTTTCTTT. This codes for CASSPNDRGFTEAFF.

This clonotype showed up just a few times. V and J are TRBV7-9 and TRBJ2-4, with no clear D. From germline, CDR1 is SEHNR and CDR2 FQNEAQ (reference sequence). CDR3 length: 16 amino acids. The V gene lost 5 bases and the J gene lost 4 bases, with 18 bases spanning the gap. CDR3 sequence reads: CASSRAAVEAKNIQYF. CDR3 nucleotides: TGTGCCAGCAGCCGCGCCGCAGTCGAGGCTAAAAACATTCAGTACTTC. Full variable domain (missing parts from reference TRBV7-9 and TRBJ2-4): DTGVSQNPRHKITKRGQNVTFRCDPISEHNRLYWYRQTLGQGPEFLTYFQNEAQLEKSRLLSDRFSAERPKGSFSTLEIQRTEQGDSAMYLCASSRAAVEAKNIQYFGAGTRLSVL.

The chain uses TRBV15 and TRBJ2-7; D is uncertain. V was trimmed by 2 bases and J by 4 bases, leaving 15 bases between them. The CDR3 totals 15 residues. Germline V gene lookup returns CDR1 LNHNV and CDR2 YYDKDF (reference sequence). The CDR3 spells CATSRTPSTNYEQYF. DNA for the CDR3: TGTGCCACCAGCAGAACCCCCTCAACTAATTACGAGCAGTACTTC. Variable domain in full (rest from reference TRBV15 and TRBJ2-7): DAMVIQNPRYQVTQFGKPVTLSCSQTLNHNVMYWYQQKSSQAPKLLFHYYDKDFNNEADTPDNFQSRRPNTSFCFLDIRSPGLGDTAMYLCATSRTPSTNYEQYFGPGTRLTVT.

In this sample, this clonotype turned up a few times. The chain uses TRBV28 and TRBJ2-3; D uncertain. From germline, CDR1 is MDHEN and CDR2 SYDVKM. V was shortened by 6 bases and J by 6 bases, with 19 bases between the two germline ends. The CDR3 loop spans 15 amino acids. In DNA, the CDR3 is TGTGCCAGCAGCGCAGAGGCCCCTCCGGACGATACGCAGTATTTT. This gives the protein CASSAEAPPDDTQYF.

The CDR3 sequence is CASSLRPGGNTEAFF. The CDR3 bases are TGTGCCAGCAGCTTACGGCCAGGGGGCAACACTGAAGCTTTCTTT. The chain links TRBV7-3 to TRBJ1-1, with 8 positions matching TRBD1. Looked up from germline, CDR1 is SGHTA and CDR2 is FQGTGA. The V segment lost 2 bases and the J segment 2 bases; nucleotides outside the gene matches: 4. The CDR3 is 15 residues long.

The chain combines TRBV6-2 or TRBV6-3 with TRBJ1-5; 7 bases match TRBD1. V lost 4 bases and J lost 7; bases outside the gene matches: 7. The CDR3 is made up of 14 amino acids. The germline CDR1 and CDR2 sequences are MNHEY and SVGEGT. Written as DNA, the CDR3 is TGTGCCAGCAGTTCCGGGACAGACTCCCAGCCCCAGCATTTT. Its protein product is CASSSGTDSQPQHF.

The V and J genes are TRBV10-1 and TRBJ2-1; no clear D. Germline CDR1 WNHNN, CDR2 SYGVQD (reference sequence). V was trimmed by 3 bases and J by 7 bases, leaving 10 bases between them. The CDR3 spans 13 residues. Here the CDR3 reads CASSDLGKNEQFF. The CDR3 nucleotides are TGCGCCAGCAGTGATTTAGGGAAGAATGAGCAGTTCTTC.

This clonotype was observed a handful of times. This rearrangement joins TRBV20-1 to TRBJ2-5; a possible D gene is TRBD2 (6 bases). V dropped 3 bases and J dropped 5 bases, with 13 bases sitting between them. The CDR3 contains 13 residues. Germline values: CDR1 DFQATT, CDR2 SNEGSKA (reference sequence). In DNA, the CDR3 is TGCAGTGCTAGGAACGGGAGACGGGAGACCCAGTACTTC. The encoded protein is CSARNGRRETQYF.

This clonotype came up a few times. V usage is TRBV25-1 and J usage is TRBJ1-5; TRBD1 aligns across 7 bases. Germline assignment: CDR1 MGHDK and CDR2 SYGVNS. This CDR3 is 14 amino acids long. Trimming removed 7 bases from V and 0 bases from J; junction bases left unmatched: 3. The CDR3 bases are TGTGCCAGCAACGGGACAGTTAGCAATCAGCCCCAGCATTTT. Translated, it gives CASNGTVSNQPQHF.

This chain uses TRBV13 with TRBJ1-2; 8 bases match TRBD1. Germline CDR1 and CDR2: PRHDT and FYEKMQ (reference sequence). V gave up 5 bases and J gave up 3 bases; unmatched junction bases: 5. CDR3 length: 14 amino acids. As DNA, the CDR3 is TGTGCCAGCAGCATCGGACAGGGTGACTATGGCTACACCTTC. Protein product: CASSIGQGDYGYTF.

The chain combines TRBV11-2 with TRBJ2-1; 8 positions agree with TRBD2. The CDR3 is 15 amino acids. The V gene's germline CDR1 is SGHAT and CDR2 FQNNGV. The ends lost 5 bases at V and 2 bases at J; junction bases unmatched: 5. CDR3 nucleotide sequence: TGTGCCAGCAGCATAGCGGGAAGGACCTACAATGAGCAGTTCTTC. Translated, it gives CASSIAGRTYNEQFF.